This is a list of T cell receptor beta chains from one sample in a study of cytomegalovirus exposure and HLA in healthy donors. Assay: immunoSEQ multiplex PCR; the TCRdb copy retains only in-frame clones and omits some. Here the sample spans some 180,000 clones, 78% being singletons. The sample consisted of PBMCs. The source of these receptors is a female donor in good health and CMV-seronegative. Each CDR3 is given with its conserved first and last residue. Each record gives: J gene, V gene, D gene, clone size, CDR3 protein, CDR3 DNA. D genes are given only for firm matches. Size is omitted from some rows. Given values are once, few, many or a class for expanded clones.

TRBJ2-7	TRBV28	TRBD2	NA	CASSLGLAAYEQYF	TGTGCCAGCAGTTTGGGACTAGCGGCCTACGAGCAGTACTTC
TRBJ1-2	TRBV9	NA	NA	CASTSRPTGYGYTF	TGTGCCAGCACAAGTCGCCCCACCGGGTATGGCTACACCTTC
TRBJ2-3	TRBV19	NA	NA	CASSTRRPSDTQYF	TGTGCCAGTAGCACGAGGCGCCCCAGCGATACGCAGTATTTT
TRBJ1-2	TRBV5-1	TRBD1	NA	CASSSGTGSGGRGYTF	TGCGCCAGCAGCTCCGGGACAGGATCCGGGGGTCGTGGCTACACCTTC
TRBJ2-2	TRBV5-4	NA	once	CASSLHTGELFF	TGTGCCAGCAGCCTACACACCGGGGAGCTGTTTTTT
TRBJ1-4	TRBV9	TRBD1	once	CASSPGQGTNEKLFF	TGTGCCAGCAGCCCCGGACAGGGAACTAATGAAAAACTGTTTTTT
TRBJ2-3	TRBV5-4	NA	NA	CASSFQGIGGTDTQYF	TGTGCCAGCAGCTTCCAGGGGATCGGGGGCACAGATACGCAGTATTTT
TRBJ1-3	TRBV13	NA	NA	CASSPGLTFLSGNTIYF	TGTGCCAGCAGCCCGGGACTGACCTTTCTCTCTGGAAACACCATATATTTT
TRBJ2-7	TRBV7-5	NA	NA	CARSLSTGETYEQYF	TGTGCCAGAAGCTTATCCACGGGGGAGACCTACGAGCAGTACTTC
TRBJ1-2	TRBV7-2	NA	NA	CASSLVGGGPGYTF	TGTGCCAGCAGCTTAGTAGGCGGGGGACCTGGCTACACCTTC
TRBJ1-5	TRBV7-2	TRBD1	NA	CASSLAGQGNQPQHF	TGTGCCAGCAGCTTAGCTGGACAGGGCAATCAGCCCCAGCATTTT
TRBJ2-7	TRBV30	TRBD1	few	CAWSSRTGERRYEQYF	TGTGCCTGGAGCTCTAGAACAGGGGAAAGGCGCTACGAGCAGTACTTC
TRBJ2-3	TRBV6-5	NA	NA	CASSYRGLPETQYF	TGTGCCAGCAGTTACCGGGGACTCCCAGAGACGCAGTATTTT
TRBJ1-6	TRBV13	TRBD1	NA	CASSLRQGYSPLHF	TGTGCCAGCAGCTTACGACAGGGGTATTCACCCCTCCACTTT
TRBJ1-3	TRBV30	NA	NA	CAWSVGSSGNTIYF	TGTGCCTGGAGTGTGGGCTCCTCTGGAAACACCATATATTTT
TRBJ2-2	TRBV27	TRBD2	NA	CASSLEAGPTGELFF	TGTGCCAGCAGTTTAGAAGCGGGACCCACCGGGGAGCTGTTTTTT
TRBJ2-5	TRBV29-1	NA	NA	CSVGGLQETQYF	TGCAGCGTTGGGGGACTGCAAGAGACCCAGTACTTC
TRBJ1-2	TRBV6-5	TRBD1	NA	CASSYSTGNGYTF	TGTGCCAGCAGTTACTCGACAGGGAATGGCTACACCTTC
TRBJ2-1	TRBV4-1	NA	NA	CASSQEPSRNYNEQFF	TGCGCCAGCAGCCAAGAACCAAGCAGGAACTACAATGAGCAGTTCTTC
TRBJ1-2	TRBV6-1	NA	NA	CASSEVSRAGGTTF	TGTGCCAGCAGTGAAGTCTCACGTGCAGGAGGGACCACCTTC
TRBJ2-7	TRBV30	TRBD1	few	CAWAGGTGHEQYF	TGTGCCTGGGCAGGGGGGACAGGGCACGAGCAGTACTTC
TRBJ2-7	TRBV11-2	NA	NA	CASSAPFGTLSYEQYF	TGTGCCAGCAGCGCCCCGTTTGGGACTCTTTCCTACGAGCAGTACTTC
TRBJ1-1	TRBV6-1	NA	NA	CASSEGAHTEAFF	TGTGCCAGCAGTGAAGGGGCGCACACTGAAGCTTTCTTT
TRBJ1-2	TRBV11-2	NA	NA	CASSFTAGDGYTF	TGTGCCAGCAGCTTCACTGCGGGGGATGGCTACACCTTC
TRBJ1-4	TRBV19	NA	few	CASSIGGGQGNEKLFF	TGTGCCAGTAGTATAGGAGGAGGGCAAGGGAATGAAAAACTGTTTTTT
TRBJ1-2	TRBV6-1	TRBD1	NA	CASSETGGRLYGYTF	TGTGCCAGCAGTGAAACAGGGGGGAGACTCTATGGCTACACCTTC
TRBJ2-7	TRBV7-9	NA	NA	CASSLQGTTVDEQYF	TGTGCCAGCAGCTTACAGGGCACGACGGTCGACGAGCAGTACTTC
TRBJ2-7	TRBV18	TRBD2	NA	CASSPTSGVYEQYF	TGTGCCAGCTCCCCGACTAGCGGGGTCTACGAGCAGTACTTC
TRBJ2-3	TRBV6-5	NA	NA	CASSSTGTSTDTQYF	TGTGCCAGCAGTTCGACAGGAACTAGCACAGATACGCAGTATTTT
TRBJ2-5	TRBV12-5	NA	few	CASGRGRGMETQYF	TGTGCTAGCGGGCGGGGGCGCGGGATGGAGACCCAGTACTTC
TRBJ2-1	TRBV19	TRBD2	NA	CARLGLAGGGEQFF	TGTGCCAGGTTGGGACTAGCGGGAGGTGGTGAGCAGTTCTTC
TRBJ2-5	TRBV4-1	TRBD2	NA	CASSRLAGEETQYF	TGCGCCAGCAGCCGACTAGCGGGGGAAGAGACCCAGTACTTC